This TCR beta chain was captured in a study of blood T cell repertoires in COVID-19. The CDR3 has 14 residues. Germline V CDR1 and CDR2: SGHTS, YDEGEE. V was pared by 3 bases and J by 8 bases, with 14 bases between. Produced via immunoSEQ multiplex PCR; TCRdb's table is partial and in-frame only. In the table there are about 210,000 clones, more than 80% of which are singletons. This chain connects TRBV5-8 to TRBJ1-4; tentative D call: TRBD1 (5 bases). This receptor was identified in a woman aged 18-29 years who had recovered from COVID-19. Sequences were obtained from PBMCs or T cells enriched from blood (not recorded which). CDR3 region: CASSWGLQGEKLFF. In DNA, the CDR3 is TGTGCCAGCAGCTGGGGCCTCCAGGGAGAAAAACTGTTTTTT.